Below, one T cell receptor beta chain is given with its context. TCRdb keeps only in-frame clones here, not all; method: immunoSEQ multiplex PCR. The top ten hold 4.4% of the sample, which has 200,000 to 250,000 clones, 65% to 90% seen once. This entry belongs to a study of blood T cell repertoires in COVID-19. Trimming pared 0 bases from V and 4 bases from J, leaving 7 bases between. Germline V gives CDR1 ENHRY, CDR2 SYGVKD. The CDR3 is 13 amino acids. Sequences were obtained from peripheral blood. The receptor comes from a man over 45 with acute or convalescent COVID-19. The V call is TRBV10-3, the J call TRBJ2-7, with TRBD1 as a possible D gene (5 bases). The CDR3 sequence is CAISESRGYEQYF. In DNA form, the CDR3 reads TGTGCCATCAGTGAGTCAAGGGGTTACGAGCAGTACTTC.